This T cell receptor beta chain was observed in a study of OX40 agonist ivuxolimab in advanced cancers. Looking at the study overall: Ivuxolimab was an agonistic, fully human IgG2 monoclonal antibody directed against OX40 (CD134), a costimulatory receptor. Intravenous ivuxolimab was administered to patients every 2 weeks at six dose levels: 0.01, 0.1, 0.3, 1.5, 3 and 10 mg/kg. Among the approximately 54 dose-escalation patients, around 20 had hepatocellular carcinoma, roughly 15 melanoma, 9 renal cell carcinoma and 9 head and neck cancer. In the dose-escalation cohort, 70% to 90% of patients were male, and the mean age was roughly 60 years with a range of roughly 20 to 79. Prior anti-PD-1, anti-PD-L1 or anti-CTLA-4 therapy was permitted, and 30% to 50% of dose-escalation patients had received checkpoint inhibitors. Partial responses occurred in three dose-escalation patients, of whom one had hepatocellular carcinoma and two had cutaneous melanoma. Peripheral TCRbeta sequencing aimed to test whether ivuxolimab altered TCR sequence diversity and caused clonal T-cell expansion. The paper covers the monotherapy dose-escalation part of the phase I ivuxolimab trial, which included N ≈ 50 patients. General findings and caveats noted by the study authors: Antigen specificity was not determined for the clonally expanded peripheral T cells. Partial responders in the 0.1-3.0 mg/kg groups had among the lowest normalized peripheral clonal expansion, especially among CD8+ T cells. Low levels of normalized T-cell clonal expansion were also seen in some patients who did not respond. At doses of 0.1 to 3.0 mg/kg, clonal expansion of both CD4+ and CD8+ blood T cells was observed from baseline to week 6. After ivuxolimab, more expanded clones were found on average in CD8+ T cells than in CD4+ T cells.

The trial excluded patients who had a history of autoimmune disease or were on systemic immunosuppression. Peripheral blood for TCR sequencing was collected from all dose cohorts at baseline, on cycle 4 day 1, and on cycle 7 day 1. Samples came from an open-label, multicenter, first-in-human phase I dose-escalation trial of ivuxolimab. Adults with locally advanced or metastatic melanoma, renal cell, hepatocellular, or head and neck squamous cell carcinoma were enrolled in the trial. Before TCR sequencing, CD4+ T cells and CD8+ T cells from peripheral blood were sorted into separate populations. As for this clone: The antigen this receptor binds is unknown. No clone much larger than this one lies a single base away; base qualities are absent.

Genomic DNA was isolated from the sorted cells so that the TCRbeta CDR3 region could be sequenced. The immunoSEQ Assay was used to sequence the TCRbeta CDR3 regions. Held by TCRdb, this immuneACCESS table contains in-frame sequences only and omits some clones. Under half of the omission traces to an unresolved V gene where checked; the cause of the rest is unknown. This sample has approximately 59,000 clones in its table, and 75% to 90% of those were observed once. Together, the top ten hold 0.75% of the sample. The germline V gene yields MNHNS for CDR1 and SASEGT for CDR2. V loses 3 bases of germline sequence and J loses 5 bases, and the interval between the two ends is 13 bases. The CDR3 has 14 amino acids, counting the end cysteine and phenylalanine. Left in the record is the CDR3 DNA by itself, 42 bases read in frame from the first base.

This receptor was taken from an adult with an advanced solid tumor such as melanoma, head and neck, liver or kidney cancer. The sequence links TRBV6-1 to TRBJ2-5; the best D guess is TRBD1, with 6 bases matching. The sequences come from CD4+ or CD8+ T cells sorted from blood, collected in a trial of the OX40 agonist ivuxolimab. The CDR3 protein: CASSDHGRGETQYF. The bases read TGTGCCAGCAGTGACCACGGAAGGGGGGAGACCCAGTACTTC.